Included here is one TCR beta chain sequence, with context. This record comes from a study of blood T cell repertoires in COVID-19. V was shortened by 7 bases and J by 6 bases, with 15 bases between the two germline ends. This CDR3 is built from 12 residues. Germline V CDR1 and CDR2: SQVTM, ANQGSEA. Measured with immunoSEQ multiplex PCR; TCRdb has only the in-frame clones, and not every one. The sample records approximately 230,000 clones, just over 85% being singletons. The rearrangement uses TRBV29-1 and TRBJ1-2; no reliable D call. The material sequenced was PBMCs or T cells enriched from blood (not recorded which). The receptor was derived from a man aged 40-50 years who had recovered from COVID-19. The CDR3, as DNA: TGCAGCGCTGTGGACGGAGGGCATGGCTACACCTTC. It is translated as CSAVDGGHGYTF.